The 8 T cell receptor beta chains in this list originate from one sample, sequenced in a study of T-cell memory formation after mild COVID-19. TCRdb analysed the 5' RACE reads with MiXCR anew, one entry per CDR3 protein. The table lists hundreds of thousands of distinct CDR3 sequences, more than 15% of them singletons. Sequenced material: PBMCs or a T cell subset sorted from them (not recorded which). The origin of the receptors is an adult woman who had mild COVID-19 (a few samples of this study predate the infection). Cell type and time point are not known.

The chain joins TRBV10-3 to TRBJ2-1; D might be TRBD2 (6 bases). CDR3 length: 15 residues. CDR1 is ENHRY and CDR2 is SYGVKD in the germline V gene. The ends were cut back, 2 bases at V and 2 bases at J, with 10 bases in the middle. The CDR3, as DNA: TGTGCCATCAGTGAGCAAAGACTAGCCTACAATGAGCAGTTCTTC. Encoded protein: CAISEQRLAYNEQFF.

The chain uses TRBV12-3 or TRBV12-4 and TRBJ1-2; 7 bases line up with TRBD1. The CDR3 runs to 14 residues. The V segment lost 2 bases and the J segment 9 bases; nucleotides outside the gene matches: 9. The CDR3 DNA reads TGTGCCAGCAGTTTAAGGGGGCGGAGGATTAGCTACACCTTC. Its protein product is CASSLRGRRISYTF.

This clonotype was detected only a few times. The CDR3, as DNA: TGCGCCAGCAGCCAGCCCCGGGTAGCGGGGGACAATGAGCAGTTCTTC. This sequence encodes CASSQPRVAGDNEQFF. This chain connects TRBV4-3 to TRBJ2-1, with 9 bases aligning to TRBD2. CDR3 size: 16 residues. Germline V CDR1 and CDR2: LGHNA, YSLEER. V lost 3 bases, J lost 5 bases, and 8 bases stayed unmatched.

This clonotype was picked up many times. J is TRBJ2-7 and V is TRBV12-3 or TRBV12-4; possibly TRBD2 for D (6 bases). Trimming pared 6 bases from V and 2 bases from J, leaving 8 bases between. CDR3 size: 12 residues. The CDR3 nucleotides are TGTGCCAGCAGGGGGGGACCCTACGAGCAGTACTTC. Its protein product is CASRGGPYEQYF.

This clonotype was seen many times. The chain uses TRBV12-3 or TRBV12-4 and TRBJ2-7; the match to TRBD2 covers 10 bases. Losses at the gene ends were 5 bases for V and 5 bases for J; bases not matched to a gene: 15. CDR3 length: 17 amino acids. In DNA, the CDR3 is TGTGCCAGCAGTGCCGTTTGGACTAGCGGACTGCCGGACGAGCAGTACTTC. This translates into CASSAVWTSGLPDEQYF.

The rearrangement links TRBV24-1 to TRBJ2-3; the D gene is possibly TRBD2 (5 bases). Germline V gives CDR1 KGHDR, CDR2 SFDVKD. Trimming took 7 bases from V and 4 from J, leaving 14 bases between them. The CDR3 length is 14 residues. DNA of the CDR3: TGTGCCACCAGAGGCACCGGAGGCCCAGATACGCAGTATTTT. This translates into CATRGTGGPDTQYF.

The CDR3 DNA reads as TGTGCCAGCAGCCCGGGGCACAGCTACGAGCAGTACTTC. Its translation: CASSPGHSYEQYF. This sequence joins TRBV12-3 or TRBV12-4 and TRBJ2-7; D possibly uses TRBD1 or TRBD2 (5 bases each). Trimming stripped 6 bases from V and 3 bases from J, with 12 bases between. This CDR3 region has 13 residues.

A few counts support this clonotype. The rearrangement uses TRBV7-2 and TRBJ2-3, with TRBD2 matching over 13 bases. V was pared by 5 bases and J by 9 bases, with 11 bases of the junction left unmatched. The CDR3 runs to 16 residues. Looked up from germline, CDR1 is SGHTA and CDR2 is FQGNSA. The CDR3 nucleotides are TGTGCCAGCAGCCTCGGGGCGGGACTAGCGGGACACACGCAGTATTTT. Translation gives CASSLGAGLAGHTQYF.